Given below is one TCR beta chain in context. This sample was included in a study of blood T cell repertoires in COVID-19. Study-level information: Italy, Spain and the United States were the sources of the convalescent and acute COVID-19 samples. The cDNA or gDNA used as material had been derived from T cells, B-cell-depleted T cells, or PBMCs.

Original analysis: Reference gene primer amplification yielded estimated nucleated cell counts. The data were produced by immunoSEQ multiplex PCR, yet TCRdb's version contains in-frame clones alone and is incomplete. V, J and clone size are those of that table, while D and trimming were read from the DNA. The repertoire holds 42,000 or so clones, with approximately 91% as singletons. The CDR3 is 14 amino acids. Trimming took off 1 base at V and 8 bases at J, with 13 bases between the two ends. Germline loops: CDR1 SGHNT, CDR2 YYREEE (reference sequence). This receptor was identified in a human donor in a cohort sampled during active COVID-19. This chain connects TRBV5-4 to TRBJ2-1, with D perhaps matching TRBD1 (6 bases). The specimen was peripheral blood. CDR3: CASSLNFRGDEQFF. CDR3 nucleotide sequence: TGTGCCAGCAGCTTGAATTTCAGGGGCGATGAGCAGTTCTTC.